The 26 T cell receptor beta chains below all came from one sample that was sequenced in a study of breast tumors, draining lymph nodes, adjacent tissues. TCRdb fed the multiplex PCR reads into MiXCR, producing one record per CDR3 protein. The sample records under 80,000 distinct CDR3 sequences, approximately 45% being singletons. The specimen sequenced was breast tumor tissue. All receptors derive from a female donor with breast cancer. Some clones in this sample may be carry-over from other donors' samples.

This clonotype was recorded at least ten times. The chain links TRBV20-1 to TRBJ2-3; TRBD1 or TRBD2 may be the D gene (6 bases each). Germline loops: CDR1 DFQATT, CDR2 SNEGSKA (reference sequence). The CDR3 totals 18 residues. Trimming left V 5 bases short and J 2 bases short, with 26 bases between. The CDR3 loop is CSAEGDTRDSGITDTQYF. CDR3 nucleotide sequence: TGCAGTGCTGAGGGGGATACCCGGGACTCAGGGATCACAGATACGCAGTATTTT.

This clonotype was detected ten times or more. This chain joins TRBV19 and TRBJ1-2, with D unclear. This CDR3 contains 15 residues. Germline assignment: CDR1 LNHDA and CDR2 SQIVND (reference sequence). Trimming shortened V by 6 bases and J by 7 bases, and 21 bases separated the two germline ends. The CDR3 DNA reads TGTGCCAGTAGCCCAAACGGGAGGAGAGCCATTGGCTACACCTTC. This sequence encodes CASSPNGRRAIGYTF. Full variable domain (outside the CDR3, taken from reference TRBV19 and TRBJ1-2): DGGITQSPKYLFRKEGQNVTLSCEQNLNHDAMYWYRQDPGQGLRLIYYSQIVNDFQKGDIAEGYSVSREKKESFPLTVTSAQKNPTAFYLCASSPNGRRAIGYTFGSGTRLTVV.

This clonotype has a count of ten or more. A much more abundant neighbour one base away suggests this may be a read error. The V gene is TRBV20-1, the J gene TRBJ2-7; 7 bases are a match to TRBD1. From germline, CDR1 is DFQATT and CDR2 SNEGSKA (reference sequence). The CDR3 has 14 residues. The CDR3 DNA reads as TGCAGTGCGGGAACCGGGGACAGCTCCTCCGAGCAGTACTTC. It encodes CSAGTGDSSSEQYF.

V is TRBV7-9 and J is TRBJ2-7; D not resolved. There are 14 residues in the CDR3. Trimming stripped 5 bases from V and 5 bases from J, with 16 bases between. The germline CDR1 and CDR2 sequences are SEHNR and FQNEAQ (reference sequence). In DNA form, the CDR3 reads TGTGCCAGCAGCGTTCGGACGGAAGGACACGAGCAGTACTTC. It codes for CASSVRTEGHEQYF.

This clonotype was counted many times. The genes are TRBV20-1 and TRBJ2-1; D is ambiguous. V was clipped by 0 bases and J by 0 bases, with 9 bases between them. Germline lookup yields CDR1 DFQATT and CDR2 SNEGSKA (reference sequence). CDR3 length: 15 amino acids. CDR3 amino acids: CSARDSSHSYNEQFF. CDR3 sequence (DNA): TGCAGTGCTAGAGATAGCAGTCACTCCTACAATGAGCAGTTCTTC.

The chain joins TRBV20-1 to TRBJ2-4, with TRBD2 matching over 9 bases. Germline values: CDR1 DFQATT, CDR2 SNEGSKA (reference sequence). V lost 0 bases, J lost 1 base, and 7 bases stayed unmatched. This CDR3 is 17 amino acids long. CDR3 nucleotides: TGCAGTGCTAGAGAATTTAGCGGGAGTGGGGCCAAAAACATTCAGTACTTC. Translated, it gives CSAREFSGSGAKNIQYF.

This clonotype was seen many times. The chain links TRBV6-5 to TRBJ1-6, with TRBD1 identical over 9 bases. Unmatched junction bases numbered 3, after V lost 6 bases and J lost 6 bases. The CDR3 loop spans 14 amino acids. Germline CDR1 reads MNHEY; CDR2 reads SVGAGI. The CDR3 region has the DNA TGTGCCAGCAGAGGACAGGGGTTTAATTCACCCCTCCACTTT. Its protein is CASRGQGFNSPLHF.

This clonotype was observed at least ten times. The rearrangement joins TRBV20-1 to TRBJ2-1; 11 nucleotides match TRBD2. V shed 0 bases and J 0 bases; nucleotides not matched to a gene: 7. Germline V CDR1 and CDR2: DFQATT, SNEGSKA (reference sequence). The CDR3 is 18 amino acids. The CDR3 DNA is TGCAGTGCTAGAGATCGGCTAGCGGGGGGATACTCCTACAATGAGCAGTTCTTC. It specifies CSARDRLAGGYSYNEQFF.

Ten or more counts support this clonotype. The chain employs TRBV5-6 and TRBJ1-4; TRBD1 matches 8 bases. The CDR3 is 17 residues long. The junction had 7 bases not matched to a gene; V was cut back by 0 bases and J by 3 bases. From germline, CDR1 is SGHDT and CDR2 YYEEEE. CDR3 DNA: TGTGCCAGCAGCTTGGTGAACTTCAGGGGGCCTAATGAAAAACTGTTTTTT. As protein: CASSLVNFRGPNEKLFF.

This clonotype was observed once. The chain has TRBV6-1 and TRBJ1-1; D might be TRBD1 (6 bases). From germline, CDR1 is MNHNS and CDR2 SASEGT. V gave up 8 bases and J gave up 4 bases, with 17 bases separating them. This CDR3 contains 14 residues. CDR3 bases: TGTGCCAGCCATCGTTCGGGGGCGCGCACTGAAGCTTTCTTT. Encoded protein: CASHRSGARTEAFF.

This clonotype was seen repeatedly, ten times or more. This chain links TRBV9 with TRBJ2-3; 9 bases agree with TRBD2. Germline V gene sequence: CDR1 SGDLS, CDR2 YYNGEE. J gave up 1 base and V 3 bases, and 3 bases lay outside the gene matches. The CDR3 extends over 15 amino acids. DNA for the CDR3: TGTGCCAGCAGCGAGGGACTAGCCGGCACAGATACGCAGTATTTT. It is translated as CASSEGLAGTDTQYF.

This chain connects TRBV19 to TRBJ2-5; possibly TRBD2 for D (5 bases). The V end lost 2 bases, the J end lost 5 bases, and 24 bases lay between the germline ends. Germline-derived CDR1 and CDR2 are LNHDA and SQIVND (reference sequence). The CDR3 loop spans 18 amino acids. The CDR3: CASSIRAGTEAFSETQYF. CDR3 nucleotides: TGTGCCAGTAGTATAAGGGCGGGCACTGAAGCTTTCTCCGAGACCCAGTACTTC.

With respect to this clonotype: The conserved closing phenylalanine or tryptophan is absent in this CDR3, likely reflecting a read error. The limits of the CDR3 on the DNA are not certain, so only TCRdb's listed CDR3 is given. The CDR3 reads CASSPDPESDEQYFGP. The J gene is TRBJ1-4, the V gene TRBV5-6; the table's D gene call, TRBD1, was not cross checked with the DNA. From germline, CDR1 is SGHDT and CDR2 YYEEEE. Ends included, the CDR3 has 16 residues.

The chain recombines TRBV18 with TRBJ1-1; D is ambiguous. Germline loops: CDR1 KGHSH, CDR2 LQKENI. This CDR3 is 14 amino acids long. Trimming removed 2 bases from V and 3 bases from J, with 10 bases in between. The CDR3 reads CASSPTWRDTEAFF. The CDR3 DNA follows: TGTGCCAGCTCACCAACGTGGAGGGACACTGAAGCTTTCTTT.

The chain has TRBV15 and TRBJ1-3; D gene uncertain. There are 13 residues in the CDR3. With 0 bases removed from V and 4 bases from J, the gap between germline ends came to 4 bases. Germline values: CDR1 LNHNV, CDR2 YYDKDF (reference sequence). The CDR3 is CATSRDQGNTIYF. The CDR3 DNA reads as TGTGCCACCAGCAGAGATCAGGGAAACACCATATATTTT.

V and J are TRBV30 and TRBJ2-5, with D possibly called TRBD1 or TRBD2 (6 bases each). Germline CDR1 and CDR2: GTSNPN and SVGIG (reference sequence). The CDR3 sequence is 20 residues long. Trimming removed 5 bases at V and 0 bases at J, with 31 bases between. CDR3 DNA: TGTGCCTGGGCCAAAATACTGCGTGGGCTCGGGGGCCGTGACCAAGAGACCCAGTACTTC. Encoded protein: CAWAKILRGLGGRDQETQYF.

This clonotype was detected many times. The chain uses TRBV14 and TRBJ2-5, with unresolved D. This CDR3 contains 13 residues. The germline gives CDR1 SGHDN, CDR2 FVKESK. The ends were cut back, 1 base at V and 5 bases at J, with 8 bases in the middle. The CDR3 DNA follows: TGTGCCAGCAGCCAAGTGACGAAGGAGACCCAGTACTTC. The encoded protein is CASSQVTKETQYF. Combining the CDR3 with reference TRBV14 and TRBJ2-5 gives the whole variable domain EAGVTQFPSHSVIEKGQTVTLRCDPISGHDNLYWYRRVMGKEIKFLLHFVKESKQDESGMPNNRFLAERTGGTYSTLKVQPAELEDSGVYFCASSQVTKETQYFGPGTRLLVL.

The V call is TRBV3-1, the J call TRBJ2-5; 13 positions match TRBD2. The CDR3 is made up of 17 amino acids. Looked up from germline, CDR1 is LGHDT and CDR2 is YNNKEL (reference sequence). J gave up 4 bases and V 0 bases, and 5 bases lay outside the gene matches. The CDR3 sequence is CASSQERGLAGSETQYF. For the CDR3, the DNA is TGTGCCAGCAGCCAAGAAAGGGGACTAGCGGGATCAGAGACCCAGTACTTC.

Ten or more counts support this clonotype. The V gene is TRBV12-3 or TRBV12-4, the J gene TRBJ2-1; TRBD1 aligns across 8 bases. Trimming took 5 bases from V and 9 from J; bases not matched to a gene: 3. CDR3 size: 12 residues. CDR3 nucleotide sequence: TGTGCCAGCAGTCACGGACAGGGTGAGCAGTTCTTC. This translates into CASSHGQGEQFF.

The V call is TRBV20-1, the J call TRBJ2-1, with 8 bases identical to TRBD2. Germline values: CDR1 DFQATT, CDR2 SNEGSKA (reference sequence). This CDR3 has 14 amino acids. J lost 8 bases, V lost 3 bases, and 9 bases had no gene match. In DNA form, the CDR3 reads TGCAGTGCTAGTAGCGGGACTTATAGCGATGAGCAGTTCTTC. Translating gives CSASSGTYSDEQFF.

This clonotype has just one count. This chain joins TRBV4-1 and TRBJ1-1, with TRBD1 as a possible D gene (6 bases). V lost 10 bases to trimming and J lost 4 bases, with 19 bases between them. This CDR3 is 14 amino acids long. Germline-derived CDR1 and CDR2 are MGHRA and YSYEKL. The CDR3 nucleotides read TGCGCCACACAGGGACCCCTTTTGGGCACTGAAGCTTTCTTT. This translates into CATQGPLLGTEAFF.

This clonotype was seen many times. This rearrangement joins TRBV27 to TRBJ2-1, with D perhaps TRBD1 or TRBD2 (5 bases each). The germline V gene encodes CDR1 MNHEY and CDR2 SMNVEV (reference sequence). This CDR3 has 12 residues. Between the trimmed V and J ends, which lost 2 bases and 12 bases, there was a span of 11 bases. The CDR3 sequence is CASSLIEGRQFF. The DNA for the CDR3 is TGTGCCAGCAGTTTAATTGAGGGGAGGCAGTTCTTC.

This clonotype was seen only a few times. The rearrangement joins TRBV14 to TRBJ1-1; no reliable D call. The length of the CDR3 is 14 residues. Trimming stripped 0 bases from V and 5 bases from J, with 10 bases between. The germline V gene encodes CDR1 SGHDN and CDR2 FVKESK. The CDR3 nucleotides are TGTGCCAGCAGCCAAGAAGAGGCAGGAACTGAAGCTTTCTTT. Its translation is CASSQEEAGTEAFF.

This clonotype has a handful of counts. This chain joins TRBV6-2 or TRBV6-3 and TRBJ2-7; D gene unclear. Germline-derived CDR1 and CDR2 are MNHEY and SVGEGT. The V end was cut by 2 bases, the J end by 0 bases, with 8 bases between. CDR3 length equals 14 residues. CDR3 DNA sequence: TGTGCCAGCAGTTACCCCAGAAGCTCCTACGAGCAGTACTTC. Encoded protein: CASSYPRSSYEQYF.

CDR3 bases: TGTGCCAGCAGCTTGGGGGCGCGGGGCACTGGCTACACCTTC. Its translation: CASSLGARGTGYTF. The chain is built from TRBV5-6 and TRBJ1-2; D is perhaps TRBD1 (5 bases). The germline V gene has CDR1 SGHDT and CDR2 YYEEEE. The CDR3 contains 14 residues. Trimming removed 0 bases at V and 7 bases at J, with 13 bases between.

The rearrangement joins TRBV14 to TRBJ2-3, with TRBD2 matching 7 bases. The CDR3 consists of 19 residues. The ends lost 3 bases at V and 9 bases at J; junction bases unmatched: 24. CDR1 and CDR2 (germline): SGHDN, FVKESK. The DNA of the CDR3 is TGTGCCAGCAGCCATGACTGGACCTTAAAGAGCGGGGTTACACGGACGCAGTATTTT. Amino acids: CASSHDWTLKSGVTRTQYF.